The 21 T cell receptor beta chains listed next were all sequenced from one sample in a study of cytomegalovirus exposure and HLA in healthy donors. This PCR relied on a set of 60 Vbeta primers and 13 Jbeta primers. Generated by immunoSEQ multiplex PCR, the TCRdb table keeps only in-frame clones and is missing some. The sample includes 110,000 to 150,000 clones. Sequences were obtained from PBMCs. Receptor source: a male donor in good health and CMV-seronegative.

This chain links TRBV6-5 with TRBJ2-1, with 8 positions matching TRBD2. CDR1 MNHEY and CDR2 SVGAGI come from the germline V gene. The ends lost 4 bases at V and 7 bases at J; junction bases unmatched: 6. This CDR3 region has 14 residues. The CDR3 DNA follows: TGTGCCAGCAGTTTTCAGCGGGAGAGGAATGAGCAGTTCTTC. Translating it yields CASSFQRERNEQFF.

The V call is TRBV5-4, the J call TRBJ1-1; D is unclear. CDR3 length: 14 residues. Germline V CDR1 and CDR2: SGHNT, YYREEE (reference sequence). V was trimmed by 0 bases and J by 0 bases, leaving 6 bases between them. This CDR3 reads CASSLARLNTEAFF. The CDR3 nucleotides are TGTGCCAGCAGCTTGGCGCGGCTGAACACTGAAGCTTTCTTT.

V is TRBV7-7 and J is TRBJ2-7; 8 bases map to TRBD1. V shed 5 bases and J 3 bases; nucleotides not matched to a gene: 6. Per germline, CDR1 SSHAT and CDR2 FNYEAQ (reference sequence). This CDR3 has 14 residues. DNA of the CDR3: TGTGCCAGCAGCCCCGGGACAGGCAACTACGAGCAGTACTTC. Translation: CASSPGTGNYEQYF.

V gene TRBV28 combines with J gene TRBJ2-7, with 7 bases aligning to TRBD2. J was trimmed by 2 bases and V by 6 bases; bases with no gene match: 10. The V gene's germline CDR1 is MDHEN and CDR2 SYDVKM. The CDR3 is made up of 15 amino acids. The CDR3 DNA reads TGTGCCAGCAGGTCCCAGGTGGGGGGGACCTACGAGCAGTACTTC. Its protein is CASRSQVGGTYEQYF.

The chain recombines TRBV5-1 with TRBJ1-1; unclear D gene. V dropped 0 bases and J dropped 5 bases, with 23 bases sitting between them. The CDR3 is 18 amino acids. From germline, CDR1 is SGHRS and CDR2 YFSETQ. CDR3 loop: CASSLAVRTLIGETEAFF. The CDR3 region has the DNA TGCGCCAGCAGCTTGGCGGTCAGGACCCTAATCGGGGAGACTGAAGCTTTCTTT.

The V gene is TRBV9, the J gene TRBJ2-3, with a weak D call TRBD2 (5 bases). The V end was cut by 0 bases, the J end by 0 bases, with 5 bases between. The CDR3 is made up of 14 amino acids. Germline V lookup: CDR1 SGDLS, CDR2 YYNGEE. For the CDR3, the DNA is TGTGCCAGCAGCGTAGCGGGAAGCACAGATACGCAGTATTTT. This encodes CASSVAGSTDTQYF.

J is TRBJ2-7 and V is TRBV5-1, with D possibly being TRBD1 (6 bases). The V and J ends lost 0 bases and 3 bases respectively, with 13 bases between them. The germline gives CDR1 SGHRS, CDR2 YFSETQ. This CDR3 spans 15 amino acids. CDR3 bases: TGCGCCAGCAGCTTGGTGGGGGACACTTTCTACGAGCAGTACTTC. Protein: CASSLVGDTFYEQYF.

The chain is built from TRBV7-9 and TRBJ2-5; 7 nucleotides align to TRBD1. The V gene's germline CDR1 is SEHNR and CDR2 FQNEAQ (reference sequence). The CDR3 runs to 15 residues. Unmatched junction bases numbered 12, after V lost 1 base and J lost 10 bases. The CDR3 reads CASSLGGQNKRGQYF. The CDR3 nucleotides are TGTGCCAGCAGCTTAGGGGGACAGAACAAGAGGGGCCAGTACTTC.

This chain uses TRBV15 with TRBJ1-1; 10 nucleotides align to TRBD1. V trimming: 1 base; J trimming: 3 bases; junction bases outside the gene matches: 5. CDR1 is LNHNV, CDR2 YYDKDF, per germline (reference sequence). This CDR3 has 16 amino acids. The CDR3 loop reads CATSRGQGAWDTEAFF. The DNA of the CDR3 is TGTGCCACCAGCAGAGGACAGGGGGCATGGGACACTGAAGCTTTCTTT.

J is TRBJ1-2 and V is TRBV28; 10 bases fit TRBD1. This CDR3 is 13 amino acids long. Germline-derived CDR1 and CDR2 are MDHEN and SYDVKM. J gave up 4 bases and V 6 bases, and 2 bases lay outside the gene matches. Here the CDR3 DNA reads TGTGCCAGCAGCTGGGACAGGGGCTATGGCTACACCTTC. Translating it yields CASSWDRGYGYTF.

As to this clone: One junction end disagrees with the germline gene, perhaps due to a read error. V gene TRBV7-9 combines with J gene TRBJ2-3, with 10 bases aligning to TRBD2. The germline CDR1 and CDR2 sequences are SEHNR and FQNEAQ (reference sequence). This CDR3 is 13 amino acids long. Here the CDR3 DNA reads TGTGCCGGCAGCGGGGGGGCCCCAGATACGCAGTATTTT. Translated, it gives CAGSGGAPDTQYF.

This chain uses TRBV5-1 with TRBJ2-2, with 10 bases identical to TRBD2. CDR3 length: 14 residues. Trimming removed 3 bases from V and 5 bases from J; junction bases left unmatched: 1. Germline CDR1 reads SGHRS; CDR2 reads YFSETQ. The CDR3 region has the DNA TGCGCCAGCAGCTCGACTAGCGGGACCGGGGAGCTGTTTTTT. The encoded protein is CASSSTSGTGELFF.

The J gene is TRBJ2-1, the V gene TRBV12-5; 8 bases are shared with TRBD2. V lost 7 bases and J lost 5; bases outside the gene matches: 10. CDR1 is LGHNT, CDR2 FRNRAP, per germline. This CDR3 has 15 amino acids. The CDR3 sequence: CASALRLAQNNEQFF. CDR3 nucleotides: TGTGCTAGTGCCCTGAGACTAGCGCAAAACAATGAGCAGTTCTTC.

The CDR3 loop is CASSYSTMRGSYEQYF. The CDR3 DNA reads TGTGCCAGCAGTTACTCGACAATGCGGGGCTCCTACGAGCAGTACTTC. The rearrangement uses TRBV6-5 and TRBJ2-7, with D possibly TRBD2 on 6 matching bases. Germline assignment: CDR1 MNHEY and CDR2 SVGAGI. CDR3 size: 16 residues. The V and J ends lost 0 bases and 0 bases respectively, with 12 bases between them.

The V gene is TRBV18, the J gene TRBJ1-1, with 10 bases that match TRBD1. Germline V CDR1 and CDR2: KGHSH, LQKENI. The CDR3 consists of 18 residues. The V and J ends lost 5 bases and 4 bases, in that order; junction bases with no gene match: 16. The CDR3 protein is CASSSYGTLRQGATEAFF. The CDR3 coding sequence is TGTGCCAGCTCATCGTACGGGACGCTCAGACAGGGGGCCACTGAAGCTTTCTTT.

V gene TRBV6-1 combines with J gene TRBJ1-2; tentatively, D is TRBD1 (6 bases). The CDR3 is 15 residues long. Trimming cost V 4 bases and J 3 bases, with 15 bases left between them. Germline values: CDR1 MNHNS, CDR2 SASEGT. The CDR3 DNA reads as TGTGCCAGCAGTGGAGCAGGGGCTATGGACTATGGCTACACCTTC. Protein: CASSGAGAMDYGYTF.

The gene calls are TRBV30 and TRBJ1-5, with 8 nucleotides matching TRBD1. Germline loops: CDR1 GTSNPN, CDR2 SVGIG (reference sequence). CDR3 length: 15 amino acids. Trimming at V came to 2 bases and at J to 5 bases, leaving 8 bases not matched to a gene. CDR3 DNA sequence: TGTGCCTGGAGTTCCGGACAGGGAGCCCATCAGCCCCAGCATTTT. This encodes CAWSSGQGAHQPQHF.

V and J are TRBV18 and TRBJ1-1; D is perhaps TRBD1 (6 bases). The CDR3 consists of 16 residues. Per germline, CDR1 KGHSH and CDR2 LQKENI. V lost 2 bases and J lost 5, with 18 bases in between. The CDR3 spells CASSPVLGGRDTEAFF. DNA for the CDR3: TGTGCCAGCTCACCAGTTCTCGGGGGGCGGGATACTGAAGCTTTCTTT. Together with reference TRBV18 and TRBJ1-1, the CDR3 gives the full variable domain: NAGVMQNPRHLVRRRGQEARLRCSPMKGHSHVYWYRQLPEEGLKFMVYLQKENIIDESGMPKERFSAEFPKEGPSILRIQQVVRGDSAAYFCASSPVLGGRDTEAFFGQGTRLTVV.

V and J are TRBV6-5 and TRBJ1-1, with D tentatively TRBD1 (6 bases). The CDR3 has 13 amino acids. V gave up 6 bases and J gave up 12 bases, with 20 bases separating them. Germline V lookup: CDR1 MNHEY, CDR2 SVGAGI. This CDR3 is CASRQQGREVTFF. CDR3 DNA sequence: TGTGCCAGCAGGCAACAGGGCAGAGAGGTAACTTTCTTT.

This rearrangement joins TRBV6-5 to TRBJ2-1; weak D call: TRBD2 (5 bases). The CDR3 sequence is 16 residues long. Germline CDR1 is MNHEY and CDR2 is SVGAGI. Trimming left V 0 bases short and J 0 bases short, with 9 bases between. The CDR3 nucleotides are TGTGCCAGCAGTTACTCACAGCGGATCTCCTACAATGAGCAGTTCTTC. Amino acid sequence: CASSYSQRISYNEQFF.

The chain uses TRBV7-2 and TRBJ1-5, with 10 bases aligning to TRBD1. The CDR3 spans 17 residues. Germline V lookup: CDR1 SGHTA, CDR2 FQGNSA. V lost 2 bases, J lost 2 bases, and 6 bases stayed unmatched. Written as DNA, the CDR3 is TGTGCCAGCAGCTTAAGACAGGGGGCGAGAGGCAATCAGCCCCAGCATTTT. Its translation is CASSLRQGARGNQPQHF. The entire variable domain, with the rest obtained from reference TRBV7-2 and TRBJ1-5, is as follows: GAGVSQSPSNKVTEKGKDVELRCDPISGHTALYWYRQSLGQGLEFLIYFQGNSAPDKSGLPSDRFSAERTGGSVSTLTIQRTQQEDSAVYLCASSLRQGARGNQPQHFGDGTRLSIL.